Listed below are T cell receptor beta chains from one sample, sequenced in a study of CD8+CD57+ T cells in acquired aplastic anemia. TCRdb used MiXCR to reprocess the reads, holding one entry per CDR3 protein. The data show approximately 170,000 distinct CDR3 sequences, about 60% seen once. The sample consisted of sorted CD4+, CD8+, or CD8+CD57+ T cells (not recorded which) from PBMCs. These receptors all stem from a human donor in good health. Each CDR3 is given with its conserved first and last residue. D genes are given only for firm matches. A row's size may be missing; if present it is once, few, many or a size class.

TRBV20-1	-	TRBJ2-5	few	TGCAGTGCTAGAGGGACTAACGAGCAAGAGACCCAGTACTTC	CSARGTNEQETQYF
TRBV30	-	TRBJ2-1	-	TGTGCCTGGAGTGTATCTGGGAAATACAATGAGCAGTTCTTC	CAWSVSGKYNEQFF
TRBV20-1	-	TRBJ2-1	-	TGCAGTGCTAGAGAGATCCAGAGAGGGTACAATGAGCAGTTCTTC	CSAREIQRGYNEQFF
TRBV9	-	TRBJ1-1	-	TGTGCCAGCAGCGTCTCGGCAGGGAGGGAAACTGAAGCTTTCTTT	CASSVSAGRETEAFF
TRBV20-1	TRBD1	TRBJ1-2	-	TGCAGTGCCAAAGACAGGGTTTACGGCTACACCTTC	CSAKDRVYGYTF
TRBV19	TRBD1	TRBJ2-7	many	TGTGCCAGTAGTATGAATCCGGACAGGGGGCCCTACGAGCAGTACTTC	CASSMNPDRGPYEQYF
TRBV7-3	-	TRBJ2-7	-	TGTGCCAGCAGTGAAGGGGACACCGGTGGGACCGAGCAGTACTTC	CASSEGDTGGTEQYF
TRBV12-3/TRBV12-4	-	TRBJ1-1	-	TGTGCCAGCAGGGGAGGACTGGAAGCTTTCTTT	CASRGGLEAFF
TRBV20-1	-	TRBJ1-6	-	TGCAGTGCTCCTGGGCAGGCGAGCTCCTATAATTCACCCCTCCACTTT	CSAPGQASSYNSPLHF
TRBV20-1	TRBD1	TRBJ2-7	-	TGCAGTGCTAGACGTACAGGGGCGTACGAGCAGTACTTC	CSARRTGAYEQYF
TRBV20-1	-	TRBJ2-7	-	TGCAGTGCTAGAGATGAACGGGGGCAGTACTTC	CSARDERGQYF
TRBV5-8	TRBD1	TRBJ2-1	few	TGTGCCGGCAGCTCTGGCGACAGGGGAGTTTTCAATGAGCAGTTCTTC	CAGSSGDRGVFNEQFF
TRBV7-2	TRBD1	TRBJ2-7	-	TGTGCCAGCAGCACGGGACAGAACTCCTACGAGCAGTACTTC	CASSTGQNSYEQYF
TRBV5-1	TRBD2	TRBJ2-7	-	TGCGCCAGCAGCTTGGGCCTAGCGGGGGGCTCCTACGAGCAGTACTTC	CASSLGLAGGSYEQYF
TRBV15	-	TRBJ2-7	-	TGTGCCACCAGCAGGGACATGGGAGGCTACGAGCAGTACTTC	CATSRDMGGYEQYF
TRBV7-2	TRBD2	TRBJ2-7	few	TGTGCCAGCAGCTTATTAGCGGGAGGACATGAGCAGTACTTC	CASSLLAGGHEQYF
TRBV15	-	TRBJ1-5	once	TGTGCCACCAGCAGAGATGGACAAAGCAATCAGCCCCAGCATTTT	CATSRDGQSNQPQHF
TRBV15	-	TRBJ2-3	once	TGTGCCACCAGCCAGGCAGCTGCTAGCACAGATATGCAGTATTTT	CATSQAAASTDMQYF
TRBV5-1	-	TRBJ2-7	-	TGCGCCAGCAGCTGGGAGGCGGAGAACGAGCAGTACTTC	CASSWEAENEQYF
TRBV7-3	-	TRBJ2-3	-	TGTGCCAGCAGCTTAGCCCCCCTGGCAGATACGCAGTATTTT	CASSLAPLADTQYF
TRBV4-2	TRBD1	TRBJ2-7	-	TGTGCCAGCAGCCAAGTAACAGGGACAGGGTCCCACGAGCAGTACTTC	CASSQVTGTGSHEQYF
TRBV21-1	-	TRBJ1-5	-	TGTGCCAGCAGCACGACAGGTTATCAGCCCCAGCATTTT	CASSTTGYQPQHF
TRBV4-1	-	TRBJ2-1	few	TGTGCCAGCAGCTTAGAAGGGGGAATTTTGGGCGGGAGTTTTGTTGAGCAGTTCTTC	CASSLEGGILGGSFVEQFF
TRBV7-3	TRBD2	TRBJ2-1	few	TGTGCCAGCAGCTTAGCCGTGACTAGCGGGGCGAACAATGAGCAGTTCTTC	CASSLAVTSGANNEQFF
TRBV7-8	TRBD2	TRBJ2-7	-	TGTGCCAGCAGCCCTGAGGGAGCGGGGCTCTACGAGCAGTACTTC	CASSPEGAGLYEQYF
TRBV10-3	TRBD2	TRBJ2-1	-	TGTGCCATCAGTGACTTCCAGCGGGGGGGCGAGCAGTTCTTC	CAISDFQRGGEQFF
TRBV4-2	-	TRBJ1-2	-	TGTGCCAGCAGCCAAGAAACTGGATTCTATGGCTACGCCTTC	CASSQETGFYGYAF
TRBV29-1	-	TRBJ2-7	-	TGCAGCGTTCGACTAAACCACGAGCAGTACTTC	CSVRLNHEQYF
TRBV5-6	-	TRBJ2-7	many	TGTGCCAGCAGCCTCATCGGACAGTTCGCGTACTTC	CASSLIGQFAYF